The 18 T cell receptor beta chains presented below share a single source sample, sequenced in a study of T cells in Graves' hyperthyroidism and ophthalmopathy. RNA transcripts served as the template for amplifying TCR beta CDR3 regions. HTBI primers were the set used in a first-round RT-PCR of the TCR CDR3. Via MiXCR, TCRdb re-called the multiplex PCR reads, giving one row per CDR3 protein. The sample carries about 540,000 distinct CDR3 sequences, roughly 46% recorded once. The sample taken for sequencing was peripheral blood or thyroid tissue (not recorded which). These receptors were collected from a woman younger than 35 with Graves' hyperthyroidism.

At least ten counts were recorded for this clonotype. The chain is built from TRBV2 and TRBJ2-7, with TRBD1 identical over 7 bases. Germline loops: CDR1 SNHLY, CDR2 FYNNEI. With V trimmed by 0 bases and J by 3 bases, 2 bases remained unmatched. The CDR3 length is 14 residues. The CDR3 DNA reads as TGTGCCAGCAGTGAAGCAGGACAGGTCTACGAGCAGTACTTC. Its translation: CASSEAGQVYEQYF.

This clonotype was counted ten times or more. This chain links TRBV20-1 with TRBJ2-5; weak D call: TRBD2 (6 bases). Per the germline V gene, CDR1 is DFQATT and CDR2 is SNEGSKA (reference sequence). V lost 3 bases to trimming and J lost 5 bases, with 16 bases between them. This CDR3 region has 14 residues. The CDR3 reads CSASPTRGIETQYF. DNA for the CDR3: TGCAGTGCTAGTCCCACTCGCGGGATTGAGACCCAGTACTTC.

This clonotype has a count of ten or more. The V call is TRBV7-3, the J call TRBJ2-2; TRBD1 might be the D (6 bases). Germline CDR1 and CDR2: SGHTA and FQGTGA. With 4 bases removed from V and 1 base from J, the gap between germline ends came to 7 bases. CDR3 length equals 14 residues. Here the CDR3 reads CASSSRGNTGELFF. CDR3 DNA: TGTGCCAGCAGCTCCAGGGGGAACACCGGGGAGCTGTTTTTT. Full variable domain (rest looked up from reference TRBV7-3 and TRBJ2-2): GAGVSQTPSNKVTEKGKYVELRCDPISGHTALYWYRQSLGQGPEFLIYFQGTGAADDSGLPNDRFFAVRPEGSVSTLKIQRTERGDSAVYLCASSSRGNTGELFFGEGSRLTVL.

This clonotype was seen a handful of times. The chain recombines TRBV6-5 with TRBJ2-7, with 9 nucleotides matching TRBD2. Germline trimming cut 2 bases from V and 10 bases from J; bases unmatched to any gene: 15. Germline values: CDR1 MNHEY, CDR2 SVGAGI. This CDR3 is built from 16 residues. Here the CDR3 reads CASSYGSGRLEEGQYF. The CDR3 DNA follows: TGTGCCAGCAGTTACGGGAGCGGGAGGTTAGAAGAAGGACAGTACTTC.

V usage is TRBV29-1 and J usage is TRBJ2-7; a possible D gene is TRBD2 (5 bases). The germline V gene has CDR1 SQVTM and CDR2 ANQGSEA. The CDR3 is 15 residues long. The germline V and J ends were trimmed by 7 bases and 2 bases, with 21 bases remaining between them. Written as DNA, the CDR3 is TGCAGCGCCAGCAGCTTGGGGAGTGTGACCTACGAGCAGTACTTC. Translating it yields CSASSLGSVTYEQYF.

At least ten counts were recorded for this clonotype. The chain joins TRBV7-9 to TRBJ1-1; 7 bases line up with TRBD1. Germline lookup yields CDR1 SEHNR and CDR2 FQNEAQ (reference sequence). V was pared by 4 bases and J by 8 bases, with 4 bases of the junction left unmatched. CDR3 length: 12 amino acids. DNA of the CDR3: TGTGCCAGCAGCTACTTGGACAGGGAAGCTTTCTTT. Amino acid sequence: CASSYLDREAFF.

V is TRBV7-6 and J is TRBJ2-1; the D call may be TRBD1 or TRBD2 (6 bases each). Germline-derived CDR1 and CDR2 are SGHVS and FNYEAQ. This CDR3 has 14 residues. V lost 6 bases and J 12 bases, leaving 21 bases between the germline ends. CDR3 nucleotides: TGTGCCAGCAGTGAGGGGGAGCGGGTTGGTGGGCAGTTCTTC. It specifies CASSEGERVGGQFF.

This clonotype came up many times. This CDR3 is missing its conserved last phenylalanine or tryptophan, likely due to a read error. The chain combines TRBV2 with TRBJ1-1; the D gene is possibly TRBD1 (6 bases). The germline V gene has CDR1 SNHLY and CDR2 FYNNEI. The CDR3 is 12 residues long. The V end was cut by 6 bases, the J end by 3 bases, with 8 bases between. The CDR3 region is CASRHRDTEAFL. For the CDR3, the DNA is TGTGCCAGCAGGCACAGGGACACTGAAGCTTTCCTT.

The chain combines TRBV11-3 with TRBJ2-2; a possible D gene is TRBD2 (6 bases). This CDR3 region has 16 residues. V was clipped by 5 bases and J by 0 bases, with 13 bases between them. Germline assignment: CDR1 SGHNT and CDR2 YENEEA. CDR3 in DNA: TGTGCCAGCAGCAGAATAGCGGAATCGAACACCGGGGAGCTGTTTTTT. It encodes CASSRIAESNTGELFF.

This clonotype has at least ten counts. This sequence joins TRBV2 and TRBJ1-5; maybe TRBD1 (5 bases). This CDR3 is 14 amino acids long. Trimming removed 5 bases from V and 9 bases from J, with 17 bases in between. Germline assignment: CDR1 SNHLY and CDR2 FYNNEI. CDR3 residues: CASSRTTLSRPQHF. The CDR3, as DNA: TGTGCCAGCAGTAGGACAACTCTTTCTCGGCCCCAGCATTTT.

The rearrangement uses TRBV6-1 and TRBJ2-7, with 7 bases lining up with TRBD2. The trim removed 6 bases at V and 5 bases at J, leaving 10 bases unmatched. The CDR3 runs 14 residues. Germline CDR1 is MNHNS and CDR2 is SASEGT. The CDR3 bases are TGTGCCAGCAGGAAACCGGGACTACGGGACGAGCAGTACTTC. Residues: CASRKPGLRDEQYF.

Note on this clonotype: Just one base apart from a much larger clone, this may be a read error. The chain couples TRBV7-2 to TRBJ1-1; D remains unclear. The CDR3 loop spans 13 amino acids. Germline V gene data show CDR1 as SGHTA and CDR2 as FQGNSA. The CDR3 spells CAGSEAGSTEAFF. In DNA form, the CDR3 reads TGTGCCGGCAGTGAGGCGGGGAGCACTGAAGCTTTCTTT.

This clonotype was recorded a few times. The chain uses TRBV2 and TRBJ2-3; no reliable D call. The CDR3 covers 12 residues. Trimming took off 4 bases at V and 4 bases at J, with 6 bases between the two ends. Germline loops: CDR1 SNHLY, CDR2 FYNNEI. The CDR3 region is CASSGVPDTQYF. The CDR3 bases are TGTGCCAGCAGTGGAGTTCCAGATACGCAGTATTTT. The variable domain in full, with the rest retrieved from reference TRBV2 and TRBJ2-3, is EPEVTQTPSHQVTQMGQEVILRCVPISNHLYFYWYRQILGQKVEFLVSFYNNEISEKSEIFDDQFSVERPDGSNFTLKIRSTKLEDSAMYFCASSGVPDTQYFGPGTRLTVL.

The chain carries TRBV7-2 and TRBJ2-7; D is ambiguous. The closer fit of TRBJ2-1 to the DNA end suggests the J call may be wrong. In germline, CDR1 is SGHTA, CDR2 FQGNSA. The CDR3 covers 15 residues. CDR3 DNA: TGTGCCAGCAGCCCCGGATTCTCGTCCTACAATGAGCAGTTCTTC. As protein: CASSPGFSSYNEQFF.

This clonotype was seen repeatedly, ten times or more. The V gene is TRBV20-1, the J gene TRBJ2-7; 8 nucleotides line up with TRBD2. Germline V gives CDR1 DFQATT, CDR2 SNEGSKA (reference sequence). The CDR3 has 16 amino acids. With 5 bases clipped from V and 2 bases from J, the junction kept 14 bases outside the gene matches. This chain's CDR3 is CSAPIRFSGMTYEQYF. CDR3 coding DNA: TGCAGTGCTCCAATTCGGTTTAGCGGGATGACCTACGAGCAGTACTTC.

The sample holds many counts of this clonotype. This chain uses TRBV7-2 with TRBJ2-7; 10 positions match TRBD2. The CDR3 is 14 residues long. The V and J ends lost 5 bases and 5 bases, in that order; junction bases with no gene match: 6. The germline V gene has CDR1 SGHTA and CDR2 FQGNSA. The CDR3, as DNA: TGTGCCAGCAGCCCCAGTAGCGGGAGGCACGAGCAGTACTTC. It encodes CASSPSSGRHEQYF. The full variable domain, its missing parts supplied by reference TRBV7-2 and TRBJ2-7, is GAGVSQSPSNKVTEKGKDVELRCDPISGHTALYWYRQSLGQGLEFLIYFQGNSAPDKSGLPSDRFSAERTGGSVSTLTIQRTQQEDSAVYLCASSPSSGRHEQYFGPGTRLTVT.

The sample holds many counts of this clonotype. V usage is TRBV15 and J usage is TRBJ2-5; D not certain. Trimming took 1 base from V and 4 from J, leaving 10 bases between them. The CDR3 is 14 residues long. CDR1 is LNHNV, CDR2 YYDKDF, per germline (reference sequence). The CDR3 is CATSRATAGETQYF. In DNA form, the CDR3 reads TGTGCCACCAGCAGAGCTACCGCCGGAGAGACCCAGTACTTC. Looking up the rest from reference TRBV15 and TRBJ2-5 gives the full variable domain: DAMVIQNPRYQVTQFGKPVTLSCSQTLNHNVMYWYQQKSSQAPKLLFHYYDKDFNNEADTPDNFQSRRPNTSFCFLDIRSPGLGDTAMYLCATSRATAGETQYFGPGTRLLVL.

This clonotype appeared many times. The V gene is TRBV10-3, the J gene TRBJ2-7; TRBD1 agrees at 9 bases. V lost 8 bases and J lost 5; bases outside the gene matches: 13. The CDR3 contains 15 residues. Germline V gene sequence: CDR1 ENHRY, CDR2 SYGVKD. CDR3 residues: CAIGGKSTGGDEQYF. The DNA of the CDR3 is TGTGCCATCGGGGGAAAATCTACAGGGGGCGACGAGCAGTACTTC.